The entry below describes one T cell receptor beta chain. Antigen specificity is unknown. Per the germline V gene, CDR1 is MDHEN and CDR2 is SYDVKM. This CDR3 has 14 residues. V was clipped by 4 bases and J by 6 bases; unmatched bases: 6. Sequencing used immunoSEQ multiplex PCR; TCRdb keeps in-frame clones, though not all of them. The data contain some 1,600,000 clones, 95% to 99% of them singletons. This sample is part of a study of shared clonotypes between healthy human individuals. Study-level results: For naive CD4 cells, 4.5% to 6.5% of clonotypes were shared across a few donors.

The donors, all of them Caucasian adults, lived in Nashville, Tennessee. Splitting of CD4+ cells produced CD45RA+ naive and CD45RA-negative memory subsets. The TCR comes from a man aged 25 to 45 in good health. Sample: naive CD4+ T cells sorted from blood. Subset specified: CD45RA+ positively selected. The V and J genes are TRBV28 and TRBJ2-7; 10 bases are a match to TRBD2. The CDR3 loop is CASSWTSGNPEQYF. The CDR3, as DNA: TGTGCCAGCAGTTGGACTAGCGGTAACCCCGAGCAGTACTTC.